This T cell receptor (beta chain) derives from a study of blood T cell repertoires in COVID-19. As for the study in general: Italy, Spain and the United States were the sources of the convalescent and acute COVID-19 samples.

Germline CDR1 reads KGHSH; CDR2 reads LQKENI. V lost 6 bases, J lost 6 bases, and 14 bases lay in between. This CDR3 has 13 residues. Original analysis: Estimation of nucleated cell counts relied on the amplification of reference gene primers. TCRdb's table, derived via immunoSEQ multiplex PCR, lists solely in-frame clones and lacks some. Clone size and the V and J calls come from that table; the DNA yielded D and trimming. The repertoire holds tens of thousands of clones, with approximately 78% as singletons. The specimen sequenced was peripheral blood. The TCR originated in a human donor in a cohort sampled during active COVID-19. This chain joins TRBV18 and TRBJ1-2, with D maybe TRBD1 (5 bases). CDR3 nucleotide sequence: TGTGCCAGCTCGAGGGACTCGGGGAATGGCTACACCTTC. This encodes CASSRDSGNGYTF.